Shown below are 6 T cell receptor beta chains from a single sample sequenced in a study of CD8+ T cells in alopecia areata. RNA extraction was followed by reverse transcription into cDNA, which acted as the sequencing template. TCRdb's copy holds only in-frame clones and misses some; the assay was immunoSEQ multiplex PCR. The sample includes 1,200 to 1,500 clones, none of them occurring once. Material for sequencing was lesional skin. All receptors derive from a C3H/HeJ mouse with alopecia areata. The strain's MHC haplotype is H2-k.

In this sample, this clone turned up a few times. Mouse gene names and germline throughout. The CDR3 sequence: CASGDFGQGAGERLFF. CDR3 DNA, as far as it was read: TGTGCCAGCGGTGATTTTGGACAGGGGGCTGGCGAA. The chain couples TRBV13-2 to TRBJ1-4, with TRBD1 matching 11 bases. Coverage ceases 4 residues before the CDR3 finishes, and the germline J gene fills in the end. The germline gives CDR1 NNHNN, CDR2 SYGAGS (reference sequence). The CDR3 contains 16 residues.

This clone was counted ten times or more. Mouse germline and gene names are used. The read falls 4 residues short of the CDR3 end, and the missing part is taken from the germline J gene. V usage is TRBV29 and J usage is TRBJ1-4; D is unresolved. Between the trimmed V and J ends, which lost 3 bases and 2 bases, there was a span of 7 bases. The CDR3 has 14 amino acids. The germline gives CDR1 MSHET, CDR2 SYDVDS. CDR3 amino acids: CASSLRRSNERLFF. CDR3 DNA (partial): TGTGCTAGCAGTTTGCGCAGATCCAACGAA.

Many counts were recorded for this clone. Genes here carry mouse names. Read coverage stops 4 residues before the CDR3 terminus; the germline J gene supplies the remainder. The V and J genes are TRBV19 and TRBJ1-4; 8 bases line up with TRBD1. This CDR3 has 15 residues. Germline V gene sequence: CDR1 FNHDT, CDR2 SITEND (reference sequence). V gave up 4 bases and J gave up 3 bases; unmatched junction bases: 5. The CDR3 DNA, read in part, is TGTGCCAGCAGTCCACGACAGGGGACCAACGAA. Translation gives CASSPRQGTNE. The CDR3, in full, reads CASSPRQGTNERLFF.

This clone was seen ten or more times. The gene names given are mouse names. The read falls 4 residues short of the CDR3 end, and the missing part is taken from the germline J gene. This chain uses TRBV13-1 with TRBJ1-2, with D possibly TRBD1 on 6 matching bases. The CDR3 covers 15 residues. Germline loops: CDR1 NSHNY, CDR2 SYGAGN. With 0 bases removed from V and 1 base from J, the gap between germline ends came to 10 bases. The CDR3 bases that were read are TGTGCCAGCAGTGATGCAGGGACAAAAAACTCC. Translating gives CASSDAGTKNS. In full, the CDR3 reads CASSDAGTKNSDYTF.

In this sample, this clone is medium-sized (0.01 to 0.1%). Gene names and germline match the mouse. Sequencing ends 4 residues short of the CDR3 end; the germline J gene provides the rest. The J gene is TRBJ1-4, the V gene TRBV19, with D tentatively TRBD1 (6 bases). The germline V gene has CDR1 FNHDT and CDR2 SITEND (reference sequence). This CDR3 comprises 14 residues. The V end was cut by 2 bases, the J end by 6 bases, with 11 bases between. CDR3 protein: CASSMGGRDERLFF. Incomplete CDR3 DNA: TGTGCCAGCAGTATGGGGGGGCGCGACGAA. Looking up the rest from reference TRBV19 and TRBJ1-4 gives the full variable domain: GGIITQTPKFLIGQEGQKLTLKCQQNFNHDTMYWYRQDSGKGLRLIYYSITENDLQKGDLSEGYDASREKKSSFSLTVTSAQKNEMAVFLCASSMGGRDERLFFGHGTKLSVL.

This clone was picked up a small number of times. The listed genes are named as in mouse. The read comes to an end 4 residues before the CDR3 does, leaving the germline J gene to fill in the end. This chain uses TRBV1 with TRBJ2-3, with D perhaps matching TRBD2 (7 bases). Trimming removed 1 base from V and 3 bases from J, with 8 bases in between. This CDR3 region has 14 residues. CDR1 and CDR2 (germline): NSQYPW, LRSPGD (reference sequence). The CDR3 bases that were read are TGCACCTGCAGTGCAGTGGGGGGCGCAGAA. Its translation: CTCSAVGGAE. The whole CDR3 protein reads CTCSAVGGAETLYF. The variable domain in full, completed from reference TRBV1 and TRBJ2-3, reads VTLLEQNPRWRLVPRGQAVNLRCILKNSQYPWMSWYQQDLQKQLQWLFTLRSPGDKEVKSLPGADYLATRVTDTELRLQVANMSQGRTLYCTCSAVGGAETLYFGSGTRLTVL.